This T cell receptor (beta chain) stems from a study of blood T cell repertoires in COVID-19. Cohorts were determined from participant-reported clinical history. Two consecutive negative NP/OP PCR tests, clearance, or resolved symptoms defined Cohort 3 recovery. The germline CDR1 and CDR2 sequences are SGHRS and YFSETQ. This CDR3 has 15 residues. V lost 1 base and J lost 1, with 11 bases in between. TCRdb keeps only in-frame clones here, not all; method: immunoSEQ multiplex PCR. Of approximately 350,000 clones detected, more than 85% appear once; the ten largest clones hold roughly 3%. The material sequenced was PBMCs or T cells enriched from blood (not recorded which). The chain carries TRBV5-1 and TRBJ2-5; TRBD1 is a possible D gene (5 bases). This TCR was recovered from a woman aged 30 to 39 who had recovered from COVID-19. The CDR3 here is CASSLWGQGQETQYF. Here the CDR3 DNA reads TGCGCCAGCAGCTTGTGGGGCCAGGGCCAAGAGACCCAGTACTTC.